Described below is a single T cell receptor beta chain sequence and its context. Its antigen is undetermined. The data belong to a study of identical twins. The CDR3 has 15 amino acids. Germline V CDR1 and CDR2: MNHNS, SASEGT. V trimming: 8 bases; J trimming: 3 bases; junction bases outside the gene matches: 9. Overall study results and limits: Twins shared beta out-of-frame sequences in excess, but this excess was weaker.

Template switching added a universal primer site; cDNA carried unique molecular identifiers. TCRdb passed the 5' RACE reads through MiXCR, listing each CDR3 protein once. The sample holds about 530,000 distinct CDR3 sequences, about a fifth seen once. The sample was also linked to a second study, of yellow fever vaccine responses in identical twins.

Sequencing used CD4+ T cells sorted from blood. This chain uses TRBV6-1 with TRBJ2-1; 8 nucleotides align to TRBD1. The source is a woman under 30 in good health. Here the CDR3 DNA reads TGTGCCAGCCCGCCTGACAGGGGCCTCTACAATGAGCAGTTCTTC. Translation: CASPPDRGLYNEQFF.